The source of this T cell receptor beta chain is a study of T-cell reconstitution after alpha-beta-depleted transplantation in children. This clonotype was counted a few times. Antigen specificity is unknown. Construction of the TCRbeta library involved unique molecular identifiers. TCRdb independently ran MiXCR on the PCR reads; one entry per CDR3 protein. The sample has a few hundred thousand distinct CDR3 sequences, 10% to 15% seen once; the top ten hold approximately 2.1%. The CDR3 sequence is 16 residues long. Trimming left V 1 base short and J 2 bases short, with 14 bases between. Germline V gene sequence: CDR1 MNHEY, CDR2 SVGAGI. Study-wide points: Expanded graft clones numbering several hundred reportedly gave rise to alpha-beta T cells about two months after transplant. Diversity and T-cell counts at one year after transplant derived mostly from new T cells. The origin of high day-60 TCRbeta diversity in some patients lay in surviving recipient T cells and thymic progenitors.

The sequences come from PBMCs, mostly from graft donor cells, collected 360 days after TCRalphabeta/CD19-depleted stem cell transplant. This sequence was found in a male patient between 5 and 17 years old who had a stem cell transplant for acute myeloid leukemia, so the T cells may come from the graft donor. The rearrangement links TRBV6-5 to TRBJ2-5; TRBD2 is a possible D gene (6 bases). In DNA, the CDR3 is TGTGCCAGCAGTTACTGGAGCGGGCGCGGACAAGAGACCCAGTACTTC. The encoded protein is CASSYWSGRGQETQYF.